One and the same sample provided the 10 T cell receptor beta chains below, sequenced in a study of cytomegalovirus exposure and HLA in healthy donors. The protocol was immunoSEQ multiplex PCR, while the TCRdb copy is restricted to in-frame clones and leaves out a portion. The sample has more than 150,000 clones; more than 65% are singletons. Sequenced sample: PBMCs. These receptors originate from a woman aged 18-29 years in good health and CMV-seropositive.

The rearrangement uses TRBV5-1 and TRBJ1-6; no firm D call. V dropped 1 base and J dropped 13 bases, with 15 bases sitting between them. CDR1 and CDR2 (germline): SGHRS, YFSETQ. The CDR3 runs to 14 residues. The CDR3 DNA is TGCGCCAGCAGCTTGCGCCCGCCGTACTTGCCCCTCCACTTT. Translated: CASSLRPPYLPLHF.

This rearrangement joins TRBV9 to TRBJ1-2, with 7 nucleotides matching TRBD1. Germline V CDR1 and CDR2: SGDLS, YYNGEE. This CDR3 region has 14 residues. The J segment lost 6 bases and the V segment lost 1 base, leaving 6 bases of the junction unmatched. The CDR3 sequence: CASSVSGQGDGYTF. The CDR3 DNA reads TGTGCCAGCAGCGTAAGTGGGCAGGGGGATGGCTACACCTTC.

CDR3 sequence: CASSSMANTEAFF. The CDR3 DNA is TGTGCCAGCAGTTCGATGGCGAACACTGAAGCTTTCTTT. The rearrangement uses TRBV6-5 and TRBJ1-1; D remains ambiguous. Germline assignment: CDR1 MNHEY and CDR2 SVGAGI. The CDR3 runs to 13 residues. Trimming stripped 4 bases from V and 1 base from J, with 7 bases between.

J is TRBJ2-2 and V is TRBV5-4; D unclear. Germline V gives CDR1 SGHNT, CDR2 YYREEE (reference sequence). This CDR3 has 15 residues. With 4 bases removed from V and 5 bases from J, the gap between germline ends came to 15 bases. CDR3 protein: CASSLGERATGELFF. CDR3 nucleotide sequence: TGTGCCAGCAGCCTAGGCGAACGAGCGACCGGGGAGCTGTTTTTT.

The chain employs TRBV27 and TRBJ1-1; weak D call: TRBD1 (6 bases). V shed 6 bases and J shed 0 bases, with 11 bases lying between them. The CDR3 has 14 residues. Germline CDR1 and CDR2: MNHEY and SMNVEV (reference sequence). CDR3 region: CASRYRAMNTEAFF. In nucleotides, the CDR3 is TGTGCCAGCAGATACAGGGCGATGAACACTGAAGCTTTCTTT.

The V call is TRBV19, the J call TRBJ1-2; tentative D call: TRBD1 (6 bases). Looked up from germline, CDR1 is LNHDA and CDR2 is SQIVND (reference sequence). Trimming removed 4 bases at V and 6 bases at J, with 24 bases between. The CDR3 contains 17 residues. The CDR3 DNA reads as TGTGCCAGTAGTAAAACGAGACAGGAACTACGTTCCCATGGCTACACCTTC. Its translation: CASSKTRQELRSHGYTF. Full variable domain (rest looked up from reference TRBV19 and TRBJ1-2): DGGITQSPKYLFRKEGQNVTLSCEQNLNHDAMYWYRQDPGQGLRLIYYSQIVNDFQKGDIAEGYSVSREKKESFPLTVTSAQKNPTAFYLCASSKTRQELRSHGYTFGSGTRLTVV.

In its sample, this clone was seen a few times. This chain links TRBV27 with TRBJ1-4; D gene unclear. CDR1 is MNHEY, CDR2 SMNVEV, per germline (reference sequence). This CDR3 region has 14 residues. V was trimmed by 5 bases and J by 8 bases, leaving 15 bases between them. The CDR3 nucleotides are TGTGCCAGCAGTCGGGGTTGGCCGGAGGAAAAACTGTTTTTT. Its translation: CASSRGWPEEKLFF.

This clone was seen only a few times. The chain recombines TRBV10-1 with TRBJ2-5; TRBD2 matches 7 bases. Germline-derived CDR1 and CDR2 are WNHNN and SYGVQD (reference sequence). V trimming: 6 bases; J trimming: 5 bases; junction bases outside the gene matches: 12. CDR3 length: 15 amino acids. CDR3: CASSAGLGVRETQYF. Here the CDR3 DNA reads TGCGCCAGCAGCGCAGGACTAGGAGTACGGGAGACCCAGTACTTC.

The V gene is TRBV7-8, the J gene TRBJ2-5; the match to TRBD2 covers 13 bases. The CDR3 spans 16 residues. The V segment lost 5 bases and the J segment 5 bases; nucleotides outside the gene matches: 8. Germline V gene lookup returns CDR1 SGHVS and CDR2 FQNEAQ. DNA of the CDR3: TGTGCCAGCAGCCAAGGGACTAGCGGGGCCCGGGAGACCCAGTACTTC. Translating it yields CASSQGTSGARETQYF.

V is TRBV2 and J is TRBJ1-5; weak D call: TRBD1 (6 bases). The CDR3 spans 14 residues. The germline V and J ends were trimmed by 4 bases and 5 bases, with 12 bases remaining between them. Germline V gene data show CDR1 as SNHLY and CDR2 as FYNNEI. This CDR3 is CASSVKGGYQPQHF. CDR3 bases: TGTGCCAGCAGTGTTAAGGGGGGGTATCAGCCCCAGCATTTT.